A single sample gave rise to the 17 T cell receptor beta chains below, sequenced in a study of T cells in Graves' hyperthyroidism and ophthalmopathy. Amplification targeted TCR beta CDR3 regions from RNA transcripts. RT-PCR in the first round (using the HTBI primer set) targeted the TCR CDR3. TCRdb ran MiXCR on the multiplex PCR reads and lists one entry per CDR3 protein. The sample contains fewer than 450,000 distinct CDR3 sequences, about 15% of which appear only once. The sample consisted of blood. All receptors derive from a woman aged 55-69 years with Graves' ophthalmopathy.

This chain connects TRBV5-1 to TRBJ2-2, with D tentatively TRBD1 or TRBD2 (5 bases each). Trimming pared 4 bases from V and 4 bases from J, leaving 11 bases between. The length of the CDR3 is 14 residues. Germline V lookup: CDR1 SGHRS, CDR2 YFSETQ. CDR3 amino acids: CASSGGRVTGELFF. In DNA form, the CDR3 reads TGCGCCAGCAGCGGGGGACGCGTCACCGGGGAGCTGTTTTTT.

The CDR3 reads CAWEPRASVTYEQYF. The CDR3 nucleotides read TGTGCCTGGGAACCCCGGGCTAGCGTAACCTACGAGCAGTACTTC. The chain couples TRBV30 to TRBJ2-7; D might be TRBD2 (6 bases). V was trimmed by 5 bases and J by 2 bases, leaving 19 bases between them. Germline loops: CDR1 GTSNPN, CDR2 SVGIG (reference sequence). The CDR3 length is 15 residues. Based on the CDR3 plus reference TRBV30 and TRBJ2-7, the full variable domain is SQTIHQWPATLVQPVGSPLSLECTVEGTSNPNLYWYRQAAGRGLQLLFYSVGIGQISSEVPQNLSASRPQDRQFILSSKKLLLSDSGFYLCAWEPRASVTYEQYFGPGTRLTVT.

In this sample, this clonotype turned up many times. The chain joins TRBV2 to TRBJ1-1; D is ambiguous. Germline CDR1 and CDR2: SNHLY and FYNNEI. V dropped 4 bases and J dropped 5 bases, with 8 bases sitting between them. The CDR3 extends over 12 amino acids. CDR3 nucleotides: TGTGCCAGCAGTGCCCGAGGTACTGAAGCTTTCTTT. Its translation is CASSARGTEAFF.

Comment on this clonotype: The CDR3 ends on some other residue instead of the conserved phenylalanine or tryptophan, so this is likely a read error. In DNA form, the CDR3 reads TGCGCCAGCAGCTTTGGACTAGCGGGGATAATGGAGACCCAGTACTAC. As protein: CASSFGLAGIMETQYY. The V and J genes are TRBV5-1 and TRBJ2-5, with TRBD2 matching 12 bases. Germline assignment: CDR1 SGHRS and CDR2 YFSETQ. The V segment lost 2 bases and the J segment 5 bases; nucleotides outside the gene matches: 7. There are 16 residues in the CDR3.

As concerns this clonotype: A much bigger clone sits one base away, suggesting this may be a read error. The chain joins TRBV3-1 to TRBJ2-1; 8 bases match TRBD2. V shed 0 bases and J 7 bases; nucleotides not matched to a gene: 5. Germline V gene data show CDR1 as LGHDT and CDR2 as YNNKEL (reference sequence). CDR3 length equals 15 residues. CDR3 loop: CASSQDGAGVNEQFF. CDR3 sequence (DNA): TGTGCCAGCAGCCAAGATGGAGCGGGAGTTAATGAGCAGTTCTTC.

The table lists this clonotype with a few counts. The chain has TRBV28 and TRBJ1-5; tentatively, D is TRBD1 (5 bases). CDR1 is MDHEN and CDR2 is SYDVKM in the germline V gene. This CDR3 has 17 amino acids. V dropped 5 bases and J dropped 1 base, with 18 bases sitting between them. The DNA of the CDR3 is TGTGCCAGCAGTATCGTCAGGCGGGGGTTGAGCAATCAGCCCCAGCATTTT. Translation: CASSIVRRGLSNQPQHF.

The table lists this clonotype with a few counts. The chain carries TRBV5-1 and TRBJ2-7; 11 nucleotides line up with TRBD2. The trim removed 0 bases at V and 10 bases at J, leaving 12 bases unmatched. CDR3 length: 16 amino acids. Germline V gives CDR1 SGHRS, CDR2 YFSETQ. CDR3 loop: CASSLGTSGSSMDQYF. For the CDR3, the DNA is TGCGCCAGCAGCTTGGGAACTAGCGGGAGCTCAATGGACCAGTACTTC.

This clonotype came up once. The gene calls are TRBV11-2 and TRBJ2-1; D possibly uses TRBD1 or TRBD2 (5 bases each). V was clipped by 5 bases and J by 9 bases, with 14 bases between them. There are 13 residues in the CDR3. CDR1 is SGHAT and CDR2 is FQNNGV in the germline V gene. Written as DNA, the CDR3 is TGTGCCAGCAGCCCGGGACCCGGAGGTGAGCAGTTCTTC. As protein: CASSPGPGGEQFF.

This clonotype was recorded many times. This rearrangement joins TRBV5-1 to TRBJ1-1; D perhaps matches TRBD1 (5 bases). Trimming pared 6 bases from V and 0 bases from J, leaving 9 bases between. CDR3 length: 13 residues. Germline loops: CDR1 SGHRS, CDR2 YFSETQ. CDR3 amino acids: CASMAGVNTEAFF. CDR3 sequence (DNA): TGCGCCAGCATGGCGGGGGTGAACACTGAAGCTTTCTTT.

In this sample, this clonotype turned up many times. V usage is TRBV24-1 and J usage is TRBJ2-7; D is possibly TRBD1 or TRBD2 (5 bases each). There are 17 residues in the CDR3. The germline gives CDR1 KGHDR, CDR2 SFDVKD. V was clipped by 4 bases and J by 2 bases, with 20 bases between them. The CDR3 coding sequence is TGTGCCACCAGTGACCGGGGACGGGGCGGATGGGCCTACGAGCAGTACTTC. It codes for CATSDRGRGGWAYEQYF.

This clonotype appeared many times. The chain joins TRBV6-1 to TRBJ2-1; D uncertain. The V gene lost 4 bases and the J gene lost 8 bases, with 6 bases spanning the gap. The CDR3 consists of 11 residues. The V gene's germline CDR1 is MNHNS and CDR2 SASEGT. Here the CDR3 DNA reads TGTGCCAGCAGTGCGAGCTATGAGCAGTTCTTC. Amino acids: CASSASYEQFF.

Turning to this clonotype: Given a much more abundant clone one base away, this may be a read error. The V gene is TRBV3-1, the J gene TRBJ2-1; tentatively, D is TRBD1 or TRBD2 (5 bases each). The CDR3 is 12 amino acids. Per germline, CDR1 LGHDT and CDR2 YNNKEL (reference sequence). CDR3 sequence (DNA): TGTGCCAGCTGCCAAGTTGGGGGTGAGCAGTTCTTC. Its protein is CASCQVGGEQFF.

The sample holds many counts of this clonotype. The V call is TRBV7-2, the J call TRBJ2-3; 7 nucleotides match TRBD1. Per germline, CDR1 SGHTA and CDR2 FQGNSA. V shed 1 base, J shed 2 bases, and the junction held 12 bases outside the gene matches. The length of the CDR3 is 18 residues. The CDR3 DNA reads TGTGCCAGCAGCTTAGGTCCCAGGCACAGGGGCGCCACAGATACGCAGTATTTT. Encoded protein: CASSLGPRHRGATDTQYF.

This clonotype came up many times. J is TRBJ2-5 and V is TRBV2, with D perhaps TRBD2 (5 bases). The CDR3 has 16 residues. Germline CDR1 and CDR2: SNHLY and FYNNEI. V lost 5 bases and J lost 2, with 18 bases in between. The CDR3 reads CASSPILVEGQETQYF. CDR3 nucleotide sequence: TGTGCCAGCAGTCCTATACTAGTCGAAGGGCAAGAGACCCAGTACTTC.

This clonotype was detected only a few times. The chain combines TRBV28 with TRBJ2-3; D remains ambiguous. CDR3 length: 14 residues. V was trimmed by 6 bases and J by 4 bases, leaving 14 bases between them. Germline CDR1 is MDHEN and CDR2 is SYDVKM. The CDR3 region has the DNA TGTGCCAGCAGCTCTTACAAGCTCGCAGATACGCAGTATTTT. This translates into CASSSYKLADTQYF.

Regarding this clonotype: A much larger clone sits a single nucleotide away, making a read error possible. The chain is built from TRBV19 and TRBJ2-1; 7 bases agree with TRBD1. This CDR3 spans 16 amino acids. CDR1 LNHDA and CDR2 SQIVND come from the germline V gene (reference sequence). The CDR3 bases are TGTACCAACAGCGCGACAGGGAGATGTTATTACAATGAGCAGTTCTTC. It is translated as CTNSATGRCYYNEQFF.

This clonotype was counted at least ten times. The J gene is TRBJ2-7, the V gene TRBV3-1, with unresolved D. The ends were cut back, 3 bases at V and 5 bases at J, with 8 bases in the middle. The CDR3 totals 12 residues. In germline, CDR1 is LGHDT, CDR2 YNNKEL (reference sequence). CDR3 residues: CASSQEVDEQYF. For the CDR3, the DNA is TGTGCCAGCAGCCAGGAAGTGGACGAGCAGTACTTC.